This T cell receptor (beta chain) comes out of a study of cytomegalovirus exposure and HLA in healthy donors. The PCR was carried out with 60 Vbeta primers and 13 Jbeta primers. Generated by immunoSEQ multiplex PCR, the TCRdb table keeps only in-frame clones and is missing some. The table lists 150,000 or so clones, roughly 76% of them singletons, with approximately 5% in the top ten. CDR3 length: 16 amino acids. Per the germline V gene, CDR1 is SEHNR and CDR2 is FQNEAQ (reference sequence). The V gene lost 5 bases and the J gene lost 9 bases, with 24 bases spanning the gap. This TCR was recovered from a woman under 30 in good health and CMV-seropositive. The chain is built from TRBV7-9 and TRBJ2-3, with D perhaps matching TRBD2 (6 bases). Source material: PBMCs. The CDR3 nucleotides are TGTGCCAGCAGCCCCCCCCGGCGACTAACCGCGGGGACGCAGTATTTT. It specifies CASSPPRRLTAGTQYF.